This passage covers 8 T cell receptor beta chains from one sample sequenced in a study of early T cells in non-severe SARS-CoV-2 infection. In TCRdb, the 5' RACE reads were re-called with MiXCR into one record per CDR3 protein. The sample lists around 40,000 distinct CDR3 sequences; 5.5% to 8% were seen once. The material was whole blood, obtained at baseline. Source of these receptors: an adult who was a healthcare worker with PCR-confirmed SARS-CoV-2 infection or an uninfected control (not recorded which).

This clonotype appeared a few times. This sequence may be a read error, since a much larger clone differs from it by one base. The chain joins TRBV7-2 to TRBJ2-7, with 9 bases fitting TRBD1. The CDR3 consists of 13 residues. CDR1 SGHTA and CDR2 FQGNSA come from the germline V gene. After removal of 5 bases from V and 3 bases from J, the junction contained 2 bases not matched to a gene. CDR3 sequence (DNA): TGTGCCAGCAGCCCGGACAGGGGCTACGAGCAGTACTTC. This gives the protein CASSPDRGYEQYF.

The sample holds many counts of this clonotype. The genes are TRBV30 and TRBJ2-2; D is tentatively TRBD1 or TRBD2 (5 bases each). V was pared by 7 bases and J by 8 bases, with 20 bases between. CDR3 length: 14 amino acids. Germline CDR1 and CDR2: GTSNPN and SVGIG (reference sequence). The CDR3 coding sequence is TGTGCCTTGCTCCGGGACGGGCCAGCGGGGGAGCTGTTTTTT. This translates into CALLRDGPAGELFF.

This chain links TRBV6-6 with TRBJ1-6; 7 bases agree with TRBD1. Germline V CDR1 and CDR2: MNHNY, SVGAGI (reference sequence). V trimming: 8 bases; J trimming: 7 bases; junction bases outside the gene matches: 11. The CDR3 is 15 residues long. DNA for the CDR3: TGTGCCAGCGGTAACAGGGGATCTGGAAATTCACCCCTCCACTTT. Translated, it gives CASGNRGSGNSPLHF.

There are many counts of this clonotype. The chain employs TRBV10-1 and TRBJ1-2; a weak D match, TRBD1 (5 bases). The CDR3 is 13 residues long. Germline V gives CDR1 WNHNN, CDR2 SYGVQD (reference sequence). With 2 bases removed from V and 4 bases from J, the gap between germline ends came to 8 bases. CDR3 nucleotides: TGCGCCAGCAGTGAGGGGGCATCCTATGGCTACACCTTC. It codes for CASSEGASYGYTF.

This clonotype was seen a handful of times. The rearrangement joins TRBV10-3 to TRBJ2-7; tentatively, D is TRBD2 (6 bases). The CDR3 is 14 residues long. Trimming took 10 bases from V and 2 from J, leaving 18 bases between them. Germline CDR1 ENHRY, CDR2 SYGVKD. The CDR3 spells CATAPRGATYEQYF. DNA of the CDR3: TGTGCCACCGCGCCACGCGGGGCCACCTACGAGCAGTACTTC.

This clonotype was seen many times. This chain joins TRBV30 and TRBJ2-7; D may be TRBD1 or TRBD2 (5 bases each). The V gene lost 2 bases and the J gene lost 5 bases, with 13 bases spanning the gap. Germline lookup yields CDR1 GTSNPN and CDR2 SVGIG (reference sequence). This CDR3 contains 13 residues. For the CDR3, the DNA is TGTGCCTGGAGTCGAGGGGCCGGCGACGAGCAGTACTTC. Amino acid sequence: CAWSRGAGDEQYF.

This clonotype was observed a handful of times. This chain uses TRBV20-1 with TRBJ2-3; TRBD2 agrees at 7 bases. Trimming removed 6 bases from V and 1 base from J; junction bases left unmatched: 10. The germline gives CDR1 DFQATT, CDR2 SNEGSKA (reference sequence). The CDR3 length is 15 residues. Here the CDR3 reads CSARRATSGTDTQYF. The CDR3 DNA is TGCAGTGCAAGGAGGGCTACTAGCGGCACAGATACGCAGTATTTT.

This clonotype has ten or more counts. The rearrangement joins TRBV6-6 to TRBJ1-4, with TRBD1 identical over 9 bases. Germline V CDR1 and CDR2: MNHNY, SVGAGI (reference sequence). The CDR3 is made up of 15 amino acids. With 1 base clipped from V and 8 bases from J, the junction kept 5 bases outside the gene matches. The chain's CDR3 is CASSYLGQGNEKLFF. The CDR3 bases are TGTGCCAGCAGTTACTTGGGACAGGGAAACGAAAAACTGTTTTTT.